These 27 T cell receptor beta chains share one sample of origin, sequenced in a study of shared clonotypes between healthy human individuals (dated by TCRdb to between 2020 and 2021). Library method: the immunoSEQ multiplex PCR assay. The source is immuneACCESS, and TCRdb retained only in-frame sequences with V and J called. Part of the clones is not carried over; for the studies checked, unresolved V genes explain less than half of this, and the remainder is unexplained. Within this sample are around 2.5 million clones, with 93% of them counted one time only. The top ten hold around 0.4% of the sample. The source material was naive CD4+ T cells from PBMCs. Interpreted using the paper, the cell subset or site label stands for: CD45RA+ positively selected. These receptors were taken from a man younger than 30 in good health. Some clones in this sample may be carry-over from other donors' samples.

The V call is TRBV28, the J call TRBJ2-7, with D possibly TRBD2 on 7 matching bases. The V and J ends lost 5 bases and 3 bases respectively, with 14 bases between them. The CDR3 spans 14 residues. Looked up from germline, CDR1 is MDHEN and CDR2 is SYDVKM. The DNA for the CDR3 is TGTGCCAGCAGTCCCTACGGGGGGCACTACGAGCAGTACTTC. Its protein product is CASSPYGGHYEQYF.

The chain uses TRBV28 and TRBJ1-4; TRBD1 is a possible D gene (5 bases). V shed 5 bases and J shed 3 bases, with 16 bases lying between them. There are 16 residues in the CDR3. The germline V gene has CDR1 MDHEN and CDR2 SYDVKM. The CDR3 loop reads CASSPAGMEANEKLFF. The CDR3 nucleotides are TGTGCCAGCAGTCCTGCAGGGATGGAAGCTAATGAAAAACTGTTTTTT.

This clone was seen once. The chain recombines TRBV6-1 with TRBJ2-7, with 7 bases fitting TRBD1. The germline gives CDR1 MNHNS, CDR2 SASEGT. V gave up 4 bases and J gave up 5 bases; unmatched junction bases: 2. The CDR3 contains 12 residues. Here the CDR3 reads CASSVQGHEQYF. CDR3 bases: TGTGCCAGCAGTGTACAGGGGCACGAGCAGTACTTC.

The chain is built from TRBV6-1 and TRBJ2-7; no definite D call. V dropped 1 base and J dropped 5 bases, with 3 bases sitting between them. This CDR3 spans 11 amino acids. Germline V gene data show CDR1 as MNHNS and CDR2 as SASEGT. The CDR3 DNA sequence: TGTGCCAGCAGTGAAGGGCACGAGCAGTACTTC. Protein sequence: CASSEGHEQYF.

This sequence joins TRBV10-1 and TRBJ2-2; no clear D. Trimming stripped 7 bases from V and 5 bases from J, with 20 bases between. There are 16 residues in the CDR3. Germline CDR1 is WNHNN and CDR2 is SYGVQD (reference sequence). The CDR3 nucleotides read TGCGCCAGCATCCGAACCAGCATAGGATCGACCGGGGAGCTGTTTTTT. It codes for CASIRTSIGSTGELFF.

V usage is TRBV30 and J usage is TRBJ2-1; 9 nucleotides align to TRBD2. Trimming removed 5 bases from V and 3 bases from J; junction bases left unmatched: 8. CDR1 is GTSNPN and CDR2 is SVGIG in the germline V gene (reference sequence). The CDR3 extends over 15 amino acids. In DNA form, the CDR3 reads TGTGCCTGGTCCGGGCGGGAGGGAAGCTACAATGAGCAGTTCTTC. Residues: CAWSGREGSYNEQFF.

This clone was counted once. The chain combines TRBV5-4 with TRBJ1-3, with D maybe TRBD1 (6 bases). CDR1 is SGHNT and CDR2 is YYREEE in the germline V gene (reference sequence). Trimming cost V 3 bases and J 4 bases, with 11 bases left between them. The CDR3 length is 14 residues. The CDR3 sequence: CASSSGTQGNTIYF. CDR3 coding DNA: TGTGCCAGCAGCTCCGGGACACAGGGAAACACCATATATTTT.

This chain connects TRBV5-4 to TRBJ2-1; D uncertain. The CDR3 is 14 residues long. Trimming cost V 4 bases and J 2 bases, with 10 bases left between them. The germline CDR1 and CDR2 sequences are SGHNT and YYREEE (reference sequence). The CDR3 DNA reads TGTGCCAGCAGCCCCCCCGGCCCCTACAATGAGCAGTTCTTC. It codes for CASSPPGPYNEQFF. Using reference TRBV5-4 and TRBJ2-1 for the parts outside the CDR3, the full variable domain is ETGVTQSPTHLIKTRGQQVTLRCSSQSGHNTVSWYQQALGQGPQFIFQYYREEENGRGNFPPRFSGLQFPNYSSELNVNALELDDSALYLCASSPPGPYNEQFFGPGTRLTVL.

This chain links TRBV11-2 with TRBJ1-1; possible D gene TRBD1, 5 bases. This CDR3 has 15 residues. The germline V and J ends were trimmed by 3 bases and 1 base, with 12 bases remaining between them. Germline values: CDR1 SGHAT, CDR2 FQNNGV. The CDR3 bases are TGTGCCAGCAGCTTCACCGGGGGGTCGAACACTGAAGCTTTCTTT. Translation gives CASSFTGGSNTEAFF.

This chain connects TRBV2 to TRBJ2-7; no definite D call. This CDR3 is built from 12 residues. The V and J ends lost 6 bases and 5 bases respectively, with 11 bases between them. Germline V gene sequence: CDR1 SNHLY, CDR2 FYNNEI. CDR3 DNA: TGTGCCAGCAGAACCGACGGAGACGAGCAGTACTTC. It translates to CASRTDGDEQYF.

The V call is TRBV19, the J call TRBJ2-7; maybe TRBD2 (5 bases). The V gene's germline CDR1 is LNHDA and CDR2 SQIVND (reference sequence). V lost 6 bases and J 2 bases, leaving 8 bases between the germline ends. This CDR3 comprises 12 residues. CDR3 sequence (DNA): TGTGCCAGTAGCGCGGGTACCTACGAGCAGTACTTC. Encoded protein: CASSAGTYEQYF. Variable domain in full (rest from reference TRBV19 and TRBJ2-7): DGGITQSPKYLFRKEGQNVTLSCEQNLNHDAMYWYRQDPGQGLRLIYYSQIVNDFQKGDIAEGYSVSREKKESFPLTVTSAQKNPTAFYLCASSAGTYEQYFGPGTRLTVT.

This rearrangement joins TRBV7-9 to TRBJ2-7; 11 bases align to TRBD1. Per germline, CDR1 SEHNR and CDR2 FQNEAQ (reference sequence). The CDR3 is 15 residues long. The J segment lost 3 bases and the V segment lost 7 bases, leaving 8 bases of the junction unmatched. The DNA for the CDR3 is TGTGCCAGCACCTTCTCCGGGACAGGGGGCTACGAGCAGTACTTC. Its translation: CASTFSGTGGYEQYF.

The chain couples TRBV11-1 to TRBJ2-3; 7 nucleotides align to TRBD2. From germline, CDR1 is SGHAT and CDR2 FQDESV (reference sequence). V trimming: 6 bases; J trimming: 0 bases; junction bases outside the gene matches: 9. This CDR3 spans 16 amino acids. CDR3 nucleotides: TGTGCCAGCAGACAAGGCAGCGGGACCAGCACAGATACGCAGTATTTT. Translation: CASRQGSGTSTDTQYF.

About this clone itself: Additional DNA sequences in this sample encode the identical CDR3. This sequence joins TRBV5-1 and TRBJ2-5; D is undetermined. CDR3 length: 13 amino acids. CDR1 and CDR2 from the germline V gene are SGHRS and YFSETQ. V was trimmed by 2 bases and J by 2 bases, leaving 7 bases between them. CDR3 coding DNA: TGCGCCAGCAGCTTAGCAGAGCAAGAGACCCAGTACTTC. Translation gives CASSLAEQETQYF.

The chain carries TRBV9 and TRBJ1-1, with 9 nucleotides matching TRBD1. Germline trimming cut 2 bases from V and 1 base from J; bases unmatched to any gene: 3. The CDR3 loop spans 15 amino acids. Germline CDR1 is SGDLS and CDR2 is YYNGEE. CDR3 amino acids: CASSVGTGWNTEAFF. DNA of the CDR3: TGTGCCAGCAGCGTGGGGACAGGGTGGAACACTGAAGCTTTCTTT. Drawing the rest from reference TRBV9 and TRBJ1-1, the complete variable domain is DSGVTQTPKHLITATGQRVTLRCSPRSGDLSVYWYQQSLDQGLQFLIQYYNGEERAKGNILERFSAQQFPDLHSELNLSSLELGDSALYFCASSVGTGWNTEAFFGQGTRLTVV.

The chain employs TRBV19 and TRBJ2-7; perhaps TRBD1 as D (6 bases). With 4 bases removed from V and 3 bases from J, the gap between germline ends came to 13 bases. The germline V gene encodes CDR1 LNHDA and CDR2 SQIVND (reference sequence). This CDR3 contains 14 residues. The chain's CDR3 is CASSKGQTVYEQYF. The DNA of the CDR3 is TGTGCCAGTAGTAAAGGACAGACTGTCTACGAGCAGTACTTC.

The V gene is TRBV10-3, the J gene TRBJ2-1; the D gene is possibly TRBD1 (5 bases). V lost 11 bases to trimming and J lost 2 bases, with 19 bases between them. Looked up from germline, CDR1 is ENHRY and CDR2 is SYGVKD. This CDR3 is built from 15 residues. The CDR3 is CASSIQASPYNEQFF. The CDR3 DNA reads TGTGCCTCCTCAATACAGGCCTCGCCCTACAATGAGCAGTTCTTC.

This chain joins TRBV6-5 and TRBJ1-6, with TRBD1 matching over 7 bases. This CDR3 is 15 amino acids long. The V gene's germline CDR1 is MNHEY and CDR2 SVGAGI. With 6 bases clipped from V and 2 bases from J, the junction kept 4 bases outside the gene matches. Here the CDR3 reads CASRYGTAYNSPLHF. Here the CDR3 DNA reads TGTGCCAGCAGATACGGGACAGCCTATAATTCACCCCTCCACTTT.

The J gene is TRBJ1-1, the V gene TRBV11-1; D is uncertain. The CDR3 has 14 residues. Trimming cost V 5 bases and J 4 bases, with 14 bases left between them. Looked up from germline, CDR1 is SGHAT and CDR2 is FQDESV (reference sequence). The DNA of the CDR3 is TGTGCCAGCAGCCCCACTGATCGACGCACTGAAGCTTTCTTT. This gives the protein CASSPTDRRTEAFF.

There are a few counts of this clone. The J gene is TRBJ2-7, the V gene TRBV4-1; 8 bases map to TRBD1. This CDR3 contains 16 residues. The germline V gene encodes CDR1 MGHRA and CDR2 YSYEKL. The junction had 8 bases not matched to a gene; V was cut back by 1 base and J by 3 bases. CDR3 nucleotides: TGCGCCAGCAGCCAAGCTACCGGGACAGGTTACTACGAGCAGTACTTC. It codes for CASSQATGTGYYEQYF.

The V call is TRBV5-1, the J call TRBJ1-5; possibly TRBD1 for D (5 bases). The CDR3 consists of 15 residues. V was pared by 5 bases and J by 2 bases, with 14 bases between. Germline V gene sequence: CDR1 SGHRS, CDR2 YFSETQ. The CDR3 bases are TGCGCCAGCAGACCTGATATGGGGGGCAATCAGCCCCAGCATTTT. The encoded protein is CASRPDMGGNQPQHF.

The chain uses TRBV28 and TRBJ1-2, with D tentatively TRBD1 (5 bases). Trimming took 6 bases from V and 2 from J, leaving 13 bases between them. CDR3 length: 14 residues. CDR1 and CDR2 (germline): MDHEN, SYDVKM. The CDR3 sequence: CASRGTDGNYGYTF. The CDR3 DNA reads TGTGCCAGCAGGGGGACCGACGGGAACTATGGCTACACCTTC.

Here the CDR3 reads CSVVEGARETQYF. The CDR3 coding sequence is TGCAGCGTTGTTGAGGGGGCGCGGGAGACCCAGTACTTC. V is TRBV29-1 and J is TRBJ2-5; 7 positions agree with TRBD1. Per the germline V gene, CDR1 is SQVTM and CDR2 is ANQGSEA. V shed 4 bases and J 5 bases; nucleotides not matched to a gene: 7. CDR3 length: 13 residues.

The V gene is TRBV28, the J gene TRBJ1-3, with TRBD1 matching over 9 bases. This CDR3 is 17 amino acids long. The V gene's germline CDR1 is MDHEN and CDR2 SYDVKM. The V and J ends lost 7 bases and 4 bases, in that order; junction bases with no gene match: 14. The DNA of the CDR3 is TGTGCCAGCATCCCGGACAGGGGAGACTGGGCCGGAAACACCATATATTTT. It is translated as CASIPDRGDWAGNTIYF.

The genes are TRBV5-8 and TRBJ2-3, with 9 bases fitting TRBD2. CDR1 is SGHTS, CDR2 YDEGEE, per germline. V dropped 0 bases and J dropped 3; count of bases not matched to a gene: 8. The CDR3 spans 17 residues. As DNA, the CDR3 is TGTGCCAGCAGCTTGGCTGGGAGTAGCGGGAGTACAGATACGCAGTATTTT. It codes for CASSLAGSSGSTDTQYF.

This chain uses TRBV11-2 with TRBJ1-4; D unresolved. Germline values: CDR1 SGHAT, CDR2 FQNNGV. V was pared by 1 base and J by 4 bases, with 4 bases between. CDR3 length equals 13 residues. CDR3 sequence: CASSLGLNEKLFF. CDR3 DNA: TGTGCCAGCAGCTTAGGCCTTAATGAAAAACTGTTTTTT.

A few counts support this clone. The chain is built from TRBV25-1 and TRBJ1-1; 9 bases line up with TRBD1. This CDR3 contains 13 residues. Per germline, CDR1 MGHDK and CDR2 SYGVNS. Trimming at V came to 5 bases and at J to 6 bases, leaving 4 bases not matched to a gene. The CDR3 protein is CASSPDRGSEAFF. The CDR3 DNA follows: TGTGCCAGCAGTCCAGACAGGGGGTCTGAAGCTTTCTTT.